This T cell receptor (beta chain) was documented in a study of blood T cell repertoires in COVID-19 (TCRdb year 2020). Context from the whole study: Collaborator samples came from the United States, Italy and Spain and covered acute and convalescent phases of COVID-19. The prospective study material was composed of cDNA or gDNA derived from T cells, B-cell-depleted T cells, or PBMCs. Subjects who had been exposed to COVID-19, were actively infected with it, or had recovered from it provided the deeply sampled blood TCRbeta repertoires that made up the dataset. The repertoires were released in a freely available public database meant as a resource for research on the immune response to SARS-CoV-2. Samples were obtained from the ongoing ImmuneRACE study (first 160 participants) and from some 1,300 subjects provided by 6 global collaborators. The sample metadata nearly always contained a de-identified subject ID, COVID-19 status, age in years and sex. Where available, HLA class I and class II types were obtained from metadata supplied by the sample provider rather than from assay-based typing. The full study reports these points: Clinical and demographic metadata were provided uncurated, with the amount varying by source and participant.

The immunoSEQ Assay, a bias-controlled multiplex PCR, was used to amplify TCRbeta CDR3 regions from genomic DNA. The original pipeline was this. Within the assay, amplification of reference gene primers was used to estimate how many nucleated cells each sample contained. To quantify the absolute abundance of each unique TCRbeta CDR3 rearrangement, sequence reads were collapsed and filtered. Productive Simpson clonality was computed per sample as the square root of Simpson's diversity index over productive rearrangements. Not all clones reach the TCRdb copy of this immuneACCESS table, which keeps in-frame sequences only. Checked studies attribute under half of the gap to unresolved V genes and leave the rest unexplained. V and J calls and clone size are copied from that table; D and trimming were computed from the DNA. A total of more than 130,000 clones appear in this sample, roughly 90% of them only once. The ten largest account for roughly a tenth of the sample.

With respect to this clone: Its target antigen remains unknown. It has no much larger one-base neighbor in the sample; base qualities were not kept.

Whole blood was collected in K2EDTA tubes by collaborating institutions according to the institutions' own protocols. For TCRbeta analysis, collaborators shipped samples as frozen whole blood, isolated PBMCs, or DNA extracted from either of those sample types. The CDR3 contains 13 residues, cysteine and phenylalanine counted. Here the CDR3 DNA is all that survives: 39 bases in frame from base 1. The V and J ends are trimmed by 2 bases and 7 bases, leaving 13 bases between them. CDR1 and CDR2, looked up from the germline V gene, are SGHDT and YYEEEE. The sample comprised peripheral blood. Rearrangement joined TRBV5-6 to TRBJ2-7; a tentative D call is TRBD2 (6 bases match). The sequence came from a man between 50 and 59 years old with active or convalescent COVID-19. Here is the DNA: TGTGCCAGCAGCTTACGACTAGACGGTGAGCAGTACTTC. It codes for CASSLRLDGEQYF.